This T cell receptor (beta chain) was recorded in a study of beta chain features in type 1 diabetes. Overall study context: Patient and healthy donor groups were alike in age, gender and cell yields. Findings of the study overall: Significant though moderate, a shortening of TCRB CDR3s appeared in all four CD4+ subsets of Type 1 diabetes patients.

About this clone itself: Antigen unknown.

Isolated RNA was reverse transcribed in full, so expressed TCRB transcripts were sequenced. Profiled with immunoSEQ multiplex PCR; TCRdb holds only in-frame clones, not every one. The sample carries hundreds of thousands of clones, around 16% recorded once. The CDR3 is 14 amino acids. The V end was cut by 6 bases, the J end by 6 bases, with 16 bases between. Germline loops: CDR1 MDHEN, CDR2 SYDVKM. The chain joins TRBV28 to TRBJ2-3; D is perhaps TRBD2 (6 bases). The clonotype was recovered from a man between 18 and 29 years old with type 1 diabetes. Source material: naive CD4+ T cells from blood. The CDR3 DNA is TGTGCCAGCAGGCACACGGGGGTGCGCGATACGCAGTATTTT. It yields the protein CASRHTGVRDTQYF.